This is a list of T cell receptor beta chains from one sample in a study of T-cell reconstitution after alpha-beta-depleted transplantation in children. MiXCR was run by TCRdb on the PCR reads, yielding one entry per CDR3 protein. This sample has hundreds of thousands of distinct CDR3 sequences; approximately 16% occur once, and the top ten carry roughly 3.3%. The sequencing used PBMCs from the stem cell graft donor, collected from the stem cell graft. Source of these receptors: a human donor who donated a stem cell graft to a child with acute lymphoblastic leukemia. The CDR3 runs from the conserved cysteine through the conserved F or W. The D gene is left open where the match is weak. Size is omitted from some rows. Given values are once, few, many or a class for expanded clones.

clone size: once
J gene: TRBJ2-7
V gene: TRBV7-9
D gene: NA
CDR3 DNA: TGTGCCAGCAGCTTAGTCGACGGGCTCGACGAGCAGTACTTC
CDR3 protein: CASSLVDGLDEQYF

clone size: many
J gene: TRBJ2-1
V gene: TRBV7-7
D gene: TRBD2
CDR3 DNA: TGTGCCAGCAGCCCACTAGCGGGAGGGGAGAATGAGCAGTTCTTC
CDR3 protein: CASSPLAGGENEQFF

clone size: NA
J gene: TRBJ2-3
V gene: TRBV18
D gene: TRBD2
CDR3 DNA: TGTGCCAGCTCACCCTCACTAGCGGGCGGACTCTCTTTCAGCACAGATACGCAGTATTTT
CDR3 protein: CASSPSLAGGLSFSTDTQYF

clone size: few
J gene: TRBJ2-7
V gene: TRBV20-1
D gene: NA
CDR3 DNA: TGCAGTACTAGGGGATTGGGGGGCGGCTGGTACGAGCAGTACTTC
CDR3 protein: CSTRGLGGGWYEQYF

clone size: NA
J gene: TRBJ1-2
V gene: TRBV5-1
D gene: NA
CDR3 DNA: TGCGCCAGCAGCTTGTGGCAGGGGACCGGCTACACCTTC
CDR3 protein: CASSLWQGTGYTF

clone size: NA
J gene: TRBJ1-1
V gene: TRBV7-9
D gene: NA
CDR3 DNA: TGTGCCAGCAGCTTAGGGGACATGAACACTGAAGCTTTCTTT
CDR3 protein: CASSLGDMNTEAFF

clone size: few
J gene: TRBJ2-7
V gene: TRBV20-1
D gene: TRBD2
CDR3 DNA: TGCAGTGCTAGGACTAGCGGGGACTACGAGCAGTACTTC
CDR3 protein: CSARTSGDYEQYF

clone size: NA
J gene: TRBJ1-1
V gene: TRBV5-1
D gene: NA
CDR3 DNA: TGCGCCAGCAGCGTTGGACACTTGAACACTGAAGCTTTCTTT
CDR3 protein: CASSVGHLNTEAFF

clone size: few
J gene: TRBJ2-7
V gene: TRBV5-6
D gene: NA
CDR3 DNA: TGTGCCAGCAGCTTTCCCAGAGTGAGCGAGCAGTACTTC
CDR3 protein: CASSFPRVSEQYF

clone size: NA
J gene: TRBJ2-5
V gene: TRBV11-2
D gene: NA
CDR3 DNA: TGTGCCAGCAGCTCAGGCACTAGCACCCCCCAGTACTTC
CDR3 protein: CASSSGTSTPQYF

clone size: NA
J gene: TRBJ2-3
V gene: TRBV5-1
D gene: NA
CDR3 DNA: TGCGCCAGCAGCCTGGGCGATTTGTACGATACGCAGTATTTT
CDR3 protein: CASSLGDLYDTQYF

clone size: many
J gene: TRBJ1-1
V gene: TRBV5-1
D gene: TRBD1
CDR3 DNA: TGTGCCAGCAGCCCCGGGACAGGGGGCACTGAAGCTTTCTTT
CDR3 protein: CASSPGTGGTEAFF

clone size: NA
J gene: TRBJ2-4
V gene: TRBV11-1
D gene: NA
CDR3 DNA: TGTGCCAGCAGCTCGTCGGGGTTCGGGGCCAAAAACATTCAGTACTTC
CDR3 protein: CASSSSGFGAKNIQYF

clone size: few
J gene: TRBJ2-1
V gene: TRBV15
D gene: TRBD2
CDR3 DNA: TGTGCCACCAGCAGAGCGGGTGGGGGACTAGCGGGAGAGGTTTCCTACAATGAGCAGTTCTTC
CDR3 protein: CATSRAGGGLAGEVSYNEQFF

clone size: few
J gene: TRBJ1-5
V gene: TRBV5-1
D gene: NA
CDR3 DNA: TGCGCCAGCAGCGGCCCCGGGGGTTTCAATCAGCCCCAGCATTTT
CDR3 protein: CASSGPGGFNQPQHF

clone size: NA
J gene: TRBJ1-1
V gene: TRBV9
D gene: NA
CDR3 DNA: TGTGCCAGCAGCGTACGGTCCGTCAACACTGAAGCTTTCTTT
CDR3 protein: CASSVRSVNTEAFF

clone size: NA
J gene: TRBJ2-4
V gene: TRBV29-1
D gene: NA
CDR3 DNA: TGCAGCGCCCGGGACTCCTTAGCCAAAAACATTCAGTACTTC
CDR3 protein: CSARDSLAKNIQYF

clone size: few
J gene: TRBJ1-1
V gene: TRBV5-6
D gene: NA
CDR3 DNA: TGTGCCAGCAGCTCGCTCGGGGGCGCGGGCACTGAAGCTTTCTTT
CDR3 protein: CASSSLGGAGTEAFF

clone size: NA
J gene: TRBJ2-5
V gene: TRBV6-5
D gene: NA
CDR3 DNA: TGTGCCAGCAGCCCTTATGGAGAGCGAGGGACCCAGTACTTC
CDR3 protein: CASSPYGERGTQYF

clone size: few
J gene: TRBJ1-2
V gene: TRBV19
D gene: NA
CDR3 DNA: TGTGCCAGTTCTCCCTTTCAGGGAAACTATGGCTACACCTTC
CDR3 protein: CASSPFQGNYGYTF

clone size: NA
J gene: TRBJ2-2
V gene: TRBV2
D gene: NA
CDR3 DNA: TGTGCCAGCAGCGCGTACATCGACACCGGGGAGCTGTTTTTT
CDR3 protein: CASSAYIDTGELFF

clone size: NA
J gene: TRBJ2-3
V gene: TRBV3-1
D gene: TRBD2
CDR3 DNA: TGTGCCACCAGCCAACGACTAGCGGGAGCAGAAGCGCAGTATTTT
CDR3 protein: CATSQRLAGAEAQYF

clone size: few
J gene: TRBJ2-1
V gene: TRBV12-3/TRBV12-4
D gene: NA
CDR3 DNA: TGTGCCAGCACCTCCGAGGAGTGGAATGAGCAGTTCTTC
CDR3 protein: CASTSEEWNEQFF

clone size: NA
J gene: TRBJ2-2
V gene: TRBV30
D gene: TRBD2
CDR3 DNA: TGTGCCTGGAGTCCTAGCGGCCGATTCCCCGGGGAGCTGTTTTTT
CDR3 protein: CAWSPSGRFPGELFF

clone size: few
J gene: TRBJ2-7
V gene: TRBV29-1
D gene: NA
CDR3 DNA: TGCAGCGTTTCAGGGCCCCGGCGCTACGAGCAGTACTTC
CDR3 protein: CSVSGPRRYEQYF

clone size: few
J gene: TRBJ1-4
V gene: TRBV5-1
D gene: NA
CDR3 DNA: TGCGCCAGCAGCTTCGAATATAATGAAAAACTGTTTTTT
CDR3 protein: CASSFEYNEKLFF

clone size: NA
J gene: TRBJ2-2
V gene: TRBV20-1
D gene: TRBD1
CDR3 DNA: TGCAGTGCTAGAGATGTGGCAGGGGGCCCTCTGGACACCGGGGAGCTGTTTTTT
CDR3 protein: CSARDVAGGPLDTGELFF

clone size: NA
J gene: TRBJ2-5
V gene: TRBV27
D gene: NA
CDR3 DNA: TGTGCCAGCAGTTTATATTCGGCGTCAGCGACCCAGTACTTC
CDR3 protein: CASSLYSASATQYF

clone size: NA
J gene: TRBJ2-4
V gene: TRBV14
D gene: TRBD2
CDR3 DNA: TGTGCCAGCAGCCAACTAGCGGGAGATGTCAAAAACATTCAGTACTTC
CDR3 protein: CASSQLAGDVKNIQYF

clone size: few
J gene: TRBJ2-7
V gene: TRBV5-6
D gene: NA
CDR3 DNA: TGTGCCAGCAGCTTGGTCCGCGGGGCCCACGAGCAGTACTTC
CDR3 protein: CASSLVRGAHEQYF

clone size: few
J gene: TRBJ2-5
V gene: TRBV20-1
D gene: NA
CDR3 DNA: TGCAGTGCTAGTCGACAGGAAGAGACCCAGTACTTC
CDR3 protein: CSASRQEETQYF

clone size: few
J gene: TRBJ1-2
V gene: TRBV6-5
D gene: NA
CDR3 DNA: TGTGCCAGCAGTTACTCCCCGGGACATTACGGCTACACCTTC
CDR3 protein: CASSYSPGHYGYTF

clone size: few
J gene: TRBJ1-5
V gene: TRBV5-1
D gene: TRBD1
CDR3 DNA: TGCGCCAGCAGCTTTTCGACAGGGGGAAATCAGCCCCAGCATTTT
CDR3 protein: CASSFSTGGNQPQHF

clone size: few
J gene: TRBJ2-5
V gene: TRBV12-3/TRBV12-4
D gene: NA
CDR3 DNA: TGTGCCTCCCTGGGCGGGGAAGGAGAGACCCAGTACTTC
CDR3 protein: CASLGGEGETQYF

clone size: many
J gene: TRBJ2-1
V gene: TRBV5-1
D gene: NA
CDR3 DNA: TGCGCCAGCAGCTTCGACGGGACCGCCTACAATGAGCAGTTCTTC
CDR3 protein: CASSFDGTAYNEQFF

clone size: NA
J gene: TRBJ2-3
V gene: TRBV4-1
D gene: NA
CDR3 DNA: TGCGCCAGCAGCCAAGGGGGAGGCACAGATACGCAGTATTTT
CDR3 protein: CASSQGGGTDTQYF

clone size: NA
J gene: TRBJ2-1
V gene: TRBV4-1
D gene: NA
CDR3 DNA: TGCGCCAGCAGCCAAGCAGCGATCTCCTACAATGAGCAGTTCTTC
CDR3 protein: CASSQAAISYNEQFF

clone size: few
J gene: TRBJ2-1
V gene: TRBV14
D gene: TRBD2
CDR3 DNA: TGTGCCAGCAGCCAAGATCATGTGGGAGGGTACAATGAGCAGTTCTTC
CDR3 protein: CASSQDHVGGYNEQFF

clone size: NA
J gene: TRBJ2-1
V gene: TRBV6-1
D gene: NA
CDR3 DNA: TGTGCCAGCAGTCTATTAGCTTCCCAATACAATGAGCAGTTCTTC
CDR3 protein: CASSLLASQYNEQFF

clone size: NA
J gene: TRBJ2-5
V gene: TRBV12-3/TRBV12-4
D gene: NA
CDR3 DNA: TGTGCCAGCAGTTTGGTTCAGGAGGTCGAGACCCAGTACTTC
CDR3 protein: CASSLVQEVETQYF

clone size: few
J gene: TRBJ2-1
V gene: TRBV29-1
D gene: NA
CDR3 DNA: TGCAGCGTTGCTGGCGGGCCGCAGTTCTTC
CDR3 protein: CSVAGGPQFF

clone size: few
J gene: TRBJ2-1
V gene: TRBV7-7
D gene: NA
CDR3 DNA: TGTGCCAGCAGCTTAGAAGGCGTGGGAAGGAATGAGCAGTTCTTC
CDR3 protein: CASSLEGVGRNEQFF

clone size: NA
J gene: TRBJ2-3
V gene: TRBV20-1
D gene: NA
CDR3 DNA: TGCAGTAGGATCGGCGGGTGGGATACGCAGTATTTT
CDR3 protein: CSRIGGWDTQYF

clone size: NA
J gene: TRBJ2-7
V gene: TRBV5-1
D gene: TRBD1
CDR3 DNA: TGCGCCAGCAGCTCCCATCCCGGGACAGGGGTCTACGAGCAGTACTTC
CDR3 protein: CASSSHPGTGVYEQYF

clone size: NA
J gene: TRBJ2-3
V gene: TRBV5-1
D gene: TRBD2
CDR3 DNA: TGCGCCAGCAGCCCTGCGGGAGGGCCAGATACGCAGTATTTT
CDR3 protein: CASSPAGGPDTQYF

clone size: few
J gene: TRBJ1-2
V gene: TRBV29-1
D gene: TRBD1
CDR3 DNA: TGCAGCGTGGGGAGACAGGGGCTCTATGGCTACACCTTC
CDR3 protein: CSVGRQGLYGYTF

clone size: few
J gene: TRBJ1-1
V gene: TRBV7-9
D gene: NA
CDR3 DNA: TGTGCCAGCAGCTTAGACAGCTCAAACACTGAAGCTTTCTTT
CDR3 protein: CASSLDSSNTEAFF

clone size: few
J gene: TRBJ2-7
V gene: TRBV7-9
D gene: NA
CDR3 DNA: TGTGCCAGCAGCTTCGACAGCCTCTACGAGCAGTACTTC
CDR3 protein: CASSFDSLYEQYF